Described below is a single T cell receptor (beta chain) sequence and its context. Participants spanned ages about 18 to 90 years and resided in about 24 US areas. The source of the sample is a study of blood T cell repertoires in COVID-19. Whole-study context: Both acute and convalescent COVID-19 samples were obtained from the United States, Italy and Spain. Sample material is recorded as cDNA or gDNA derived from T cells, B-cell-depleted T cells, or PBMCs.

The CDR3 covers 15 residues. The germline V gene has CDR1 DFQATT and CDR2 SNEGSKA (reference sequence). V lost 3 bases, J lost 2 bases, and 6 bases stayed unmatched. The table came from immunoSEQ multiplex PCR; TCRdb's copy has only in-frame clones and leaves some out. The data contain roughly 220,000 clones, 75% to 85% of them seen just once; the ten biggest clones take up roughly 4.3%. The TCR was taken from a man aged 25 to 40 with acute COVID-19. The material sequenced was PBMCs or T cells enriched from blood (not recorded which). The J gene is TRBJ2-3, the V gene TRBV20-1; TRBD2 matches at 9 bases. The CDR3 nucleotides are TGCAGTGCTAGTCGGAGCGGGGGGTCCACAGATACGCAGTATTTT. Translated: CSASRSGGSTDTQYF.